Listed below are T cell receptor beta chains from one sample, sequenced in a study of cytomegalovirus exposure and HLA in healthy donors. Sequenced by immunoSEQ multiplex PCR; TCRdb stores in-frame clones only, minus some. The sample has about 150,000 clones, around 80% seen once. The sample was PBMCs. The receptor source for this set is a man under 40 in good health and CMV-seronegative. Both conserved end residues are part of each CDR3. The D gene is left open where the match is weak. Rows may omit the clone size; those that give it use once, few, many or a size class.

abundance	len	d_gene	v_gene	j_gene	CDR3nt	CDR3aa
NA	15	NA	TRBV5-1	TRBJ2-7	TGCGCCAGCAGCACCCTCGACGGGAGCTCCTACGAGCAGTACTTC	CASSTLDGSSYEQYF
NA	15	NA	TRBV18	TRBJ1-1	TGTGCCAGCTCACTCACCACACTCAGGGGAACTGAAGCTTTCTTT	CASSLTTLRGTEAFF
NA	13	NA	TRBV30	TRBJ1-5	TGTGCCTGGAGTGTACTGTCGAATCAGCCCCAGCATTTT	CAWSVLSNQPQHF
NA	14	NA	TRBV11-3	TRBJ1-1	TGTGCCAGCAGCTTAGGGGCCAGGGTTACTGAAGCTTTCTTT	CASSLGARVTEAFF
NA	14	NA	TRBV6-5	TRBJ1-2	TGTGCCAGCAGTTCCAACAGGGTTTCCCATGGCTATACCTTC	CASSSNRVSHGYTF
NA	13	NA	TRBV9	TRBJ2-3	TGTGCCAGCAGCGTAGGTGGGCGTGATACGCAGTATTTT	CASSVGGRDTQYF
NA	15	TRBD2	TRBV9	TRBJ2-1	TGTGCCAGCAGCGCGGGGACTAGCGGCTACAATGAGCAGTTCTTC	CASSAGTSGYNEQFF
NA	17	NA	TRBV7-2	TRBJ1-5	TGTGCCTCCCGGTTTGAGGGAGGTTTTTATAGCAATCAGCCCCAGCATTTT	CASRFEGGFYSNQPQHF
NA	14	NA	TRBV7-5	TRBJ2-7	TGTGCCAGAAGCTTACGTACGGTAACCTACGAGCAGTACTTC	CARSLRTVTYEQYF
NA	15	TRBD1	TRBV7-2	TRBJ2-2	TGTGCCAGCAGCTGGGGACAGGGGGACACCGGGGAGCTGTTTTTT	CASSWGQGDTGELFF
NA	14	TRBD1	TRBV28	TRBJ2-7	TGTGCCAGCAGTTTAACAGGGGGAACCTACGAGCAGTACTTC	CASSLTGGTYEQYF
few	14	NA	TRBV30	TRBJ2-2	TGTGCCTGGAGTTCCTCAGGGCACACCGGGGAGCTGTTTTTT	CAWSSSGHTGELFF
NA	16	NA	TRBV4-1	TRBJ2-2	TGCGCCAGCAGCCAAGGTGGGAGAGCGAACACCGGGGAGCTGTTTTTT	CASSQGGRANTGELFF
NA	14	TRBD1	TRBV5-1	TRBJ1-5	TGCGCCAGCAGCTCTGGACAGGGGGATCAGCCCCAGCATTTT	CASSSGQGDQPQHF
NA	17	TRBD1	TRBV28	TRBJ1-4	TGTGCCAGCAGTTCCTGGACAGGGGGCGCGTCGAGTGAAAAACTGTTTTTT	CASSSWTGGASSEKLFF
NA	17	TRBD1	TRBV19	TRBJ2-6	TGTGCCAGTAGTATTGGACAGGGAAGCTCTGGGGCCAACGTCCTGACTTTC	CASSIGQGSSGANVLTF